The 22 T cell receptor beta chains reported below all come from one sample, sequenced in a study of cytomegalovirus exposure and HLA in healthy donors. Primers included in the PCR were 60 Vbeta and 13 Jbeta primers. The protocol was immunoSEQ multiplex PCR, while the TCRdb copy is restricted to in-frame clones and leaves out a portion. This sample's table has about 160,000 clones. The material sequenced was PBMCs. Source of these receptors: a man aged 30 to 45 in good health and CMV-seronegative.

The rearrangement links TRBV7-2 to TRBJ2-2, with 14 bases fitting TRBD2. Per the germline V gene, CDR1 is SGHTA and CDR2 is FQGNSA. V was clipped by 0 bases and J by 5 bases; unmatched bases: 2. The CDR3 spans 17 residues. The CDR3 DNA follows: TGTGCCAGCAGCTTAGCTGGGACTAGCGGGAGTACCGGGGAGCTGTTTTTT. It encodes CASSLAGTSGSTGELFF.

This rearrangement joins TRBV10-3 to TRBJ2-3, with 8 nucleotides matching TRBD2. The V gene's germline CDR1 is ENHRY and CDR2 SYGVKD. The CDR3 has 16 residues. V lost 6 bases to trimming and J lost 0 bases; unmatched junction nucleotides: 8. CDR3 amino acids: CAIRSLAGPSTDTQYF. The DNA for the CDR3 is TGTGCCATCAGGTCCCTAGCGGGCCCTAGCACAGATACGCAGTATTTT.

The CDR3 DNA reads as TGTGCCAGCAGTTTACCAGGGCACGATAACTATGGCTACACCTTC. Translated, it gives CASSLPGHDNYGYTF. The V call is TRBV25-1, the J call TRBJ1-2; D may be TRBD1 (5 bases). In germline, CDR1 is MGHDK, CDR2 SYGVNS. The CDR3 is 15 amino acids. Deletions cut 5 bases from V and 1 base from J, with 14 bases between.

CDR3 sequence (DNA): TGTGCCAGCAGGGGGACAGGGGATCAGCCCCAGCATTTT. The encoded protein is CASRGTGDQPQHF. V usage is TRBV7-2 and J usage is TRBJ1-5, with 10 bases lining up with TRBD1. Losses at the gene ends were 6 bases for V and 5 bases for J; bases not matched to a gene: 1. CDR3 length: 13 amino acids. Germline V gene data show CDR1 as SGHTA and CDR2 as FQGNSA.

The chain couples TRBV6-5 to TRBJ2-1; the match to TRBD2 covers 7 bases. This CDR3 is 15 amino acids long. Losses at the gene ends were 8 bases for V and 1 base for J; bases not matched to a gene: 8. Germline CDR1 MNHEY, CDR2 SVGAGI. The CDR3 bases are TGTGCCAGCGCACGGGGCGGGGGATCCTACAATGAGCAGTTCTTC. Translating gives CASARGGGSYNEQFF.

This sequence joins TRBV28 and TRBJ1-2; D might be TRBD1 (5 bases). Germline-derived CDR1 and CDR2 are MDHEN and SYDVKM. Trimming took 2 bases from V and 4 from J, leaving 8 bases between them. The CDR3 loop spans 13 amino acids. This CDR3 reads CASSLRGSYGYTF. The CDR3 bases are TGTGCCAGCAGTTTACGGGGGAGCTATGGCTACACCTTC.

This chain joins TRBV4-2 and TRBJ1-3; D unclear. Germline V gives CDR1 LGHNA, CDR2 YNFKEQ. The CDR3 consists of 20 residues. V was cut by 0 bases and J by 2 bases, with 23 bases left in between. The DNA of the CDR3 is TGTGCCAGCAGCCAAGATCGGAGCTTATCTGGGTATTTAGCTGGAAACACCATATATTTT. It is translated as CASSQDRSLSGYLAGNTIYF.

This chain connects TRBV11-3 to TRBJ1-5; no firm D call. CDR1 and CDR2 from the germline V gene are SGHNT and YENEEA. V gave up 4 bases and J gave up 3 bases, with 13 bases separating them. CDR3 size: 15 residues. CDR3 nucleotide sequence: TGTGCCAGCAGCTCCGGGGTGGGTGACAATCAGCCCCAGCATTTT. Its translation: CASSSGVGDNQPQHF. The full variable domain, in which reference TRBV11-3 and TRBJ1-5 provide the parts outside the CDR3, is EAGVVQSPRYKIIEKKQPVAFWCNPISGHNTLYWYLQNLGQGPELLIRYENEEAVDDSQLPKDRFSAERLKGVDSTLKIQPAELGDSAVYLCASSSGVGDNQPQHFGDGTRLSIL.

The V call is TRBV7-9, the J call TRBJ2-7; maybe TRBD2 (6 bases). The germline V and J ends were trimmed by 4 bases and 0 bases, with 16 bases remaining between them. The CDR3 spans 16 residues. Per the germline V gene, CDR1 is SEHNR and CDR2 is FQNEAQ (reference sequence). Written as DNA, the CDR3 is TGTGCCAGCAGCTCGACCCAACCCGGGAGCTCCTACGAGCAGTACTTC. Encoded protein: CASSSTQPGSSYEQYF.

The J gene is TRBJ2-1, the V gene TRBV6-4; TRBD2 matches 7 bases. Per germline, CDR1 MRHNA and CDR2 SNTAGT. The length of the CDR3 is 13 residues. J lost 7 bases, V lost 4 bases, and 4 bases had no gene match. CDR3 region: CASSAWGGNEQFF. The DNA of the CDR3 is TGTGCCAGCAGTGCGTGGGGGGGGAATGAGCAGTTCTTC.

The chain couples TRBV5-1 to TRBJ2-7; D uncertain. V lost 5 bases, J lost 4 bases, and 16 bases lay in between. CDR3 length: 14 residues. In germline, CDR1 is SGHRS, CDR2 YFSETQ. The CDR3 loop is CASSYEAVSYEQYF. The CDR3 nucleotides read TGCGCCAGCAGTTATGAGGCAGTTTCTTACGAGCAGTACTTC.

The gene calls are TRBV5-5 and TRBJ2-3, with a tentative D call TRBD1 (5 bases). Germline CDR1 SGHKS, CDR2 YYEKEE (reference sequence). This CDR3 has 16 residues. Trimming took 0 bases from V and 0 from J, leaving 11 bases between them. CDR3 DNA: TGTGCCAGCAGCTTGGAGGGCAGGGAAAGCACAGATACGCAGTATTTT. Its translation: CASSLEGRESTDTQYF. Combining the CDR3 with reference TRBV5-5 and TRBJ2-3 gives the whole variable domain DAGVTQSPTHLIKTRGQQVTLRCSPISGHKSVSWYQQVLGQGPQFIFQYYEKEERGRGNFPDRFSARQFPNYSSELNVNALLLGDSALYLCASSLEGRESTDTQYFGPGTRLTVL.

The CDR3 DNA is TGTGCCAGCAAGGGACTAGCGGGACCTTATAAGCAGTACTTC. This encodes CASKGLAGPYKQYF. The rearrangement links TRBV6-5 to TRBJ2-7; 13 bases align to TRBD2. CDR1 and CDR2 from the germline V gene are MNHEY and SVGAGI. This CDR3 is 14 amino acids long. V lost 7 bases to trimming and J lost 8 bases; unmatched junction nucleotides: 8.

The chain recombines TRBV7-9 with TRBJ1-1; TRBD1 is a possible D gene (6 bases). The germline CDR1 and CDR2 sequences are SEHNR and FQNEAQ (reference sequence). The CDR3 loop spans 15 amino acids. V lost 5 bases and J lost 5, with 18 bases in between. CDR3 coding DNA: TGTGCCAGCAGCCCCCCTTTGGGGGCAGGAACTGAAGCTTTCTTT. It is translated as CASSPPLGAGTEAFF.

The CDR3 coding sequence is TGTGCCAGCAGTTGGACAGGGGCGGGGGTTGAAGCTTTCTTT. This encodes CASSWTGAGVEAFF. The rearrangement uses TRBV27 and TRBJ1-1; 9 bases agree with TRBD1. V lost 4 bases and J lost 7; bases outside the gene matches: 7. The CDR3 is 14 residues long. In germline, CDR1 is MNHEY, CDR2 SMNVEV (reference sequence).

This chain joins TRBV13 and TRBJ2-3, with D unclear. Germline CDR1 PRHDT, CDR2 FYEKMQ (reference sequence). The CDR3 covers 13 residues. Deletions cut 5 bases from V and 2 bases from J, with 8 bases between. Here the CDR3 DNA reads TGTGCCAGCAGCCCCTCTATCACAGATACGCAGTATTTT. Protein product: CASSPSITDTQYF.

The CDR3 sequence is CASSAGTGSFNNEQFF. CDR3 nucleotides: TGCGCCAGCAGCGCCGGGACAGGGTCGTTCAACAATGAGCAGTTCTTC. V gene TRBV5-1 combines with J gene TRBJ2-1, with 9 bases that match TRBD1. V trimming: 4 bases; J trimming: 5 bases; junction bases outside the gene matches: 10. CDR1 and CDR2 from the germline V gene are SGHRS and YFSETQ. This CDR3 contains 16 residues.

The CDR3 sequence is CASSLRHAGEPQHF. The CDR3 nucleotides read TGTGCCAGCTCACTTAGACATGCAGGCGAGCCCCAGCATTTT. The V call is TRBV18, the J call TRBJ1-5; D remains unclear. Between the trimmed V and J ends, which lost 4 bases and 8 bases, there was a span of 15 bases. The CDR3 has 14 amino acids. Germline V gene data show CDR1 as KGHSH and CDR2 as LQKENI.

The V and J genes are TRBV30 and TRBJ1-1; 8 bases fit TRBD1. The CDR3 extends over 17 amino acids. V was pared by 8 bases and J by 0 bases, with 17 bases of the junction left unmatched. Germline loops: CDR1 GTSNPN, CDR2 SVGIG (reference sequence). Written as DNA, the CDR3 is TGTGCCGGTAGAGGGGCTCCCGGACAGGGATTGAACACTGAAGCTTTCTTT. The encoded protein is CAGRGAPGQGLNTEAFF.

V is TRBV7-2 and J is TRBJ1-1; the match to TRBD1 covers 7 bases. Germline V CDR1 and CDR2: SGHTA, FQGNSA. J was trimmed by 1 base and V by 6 bases; bases with no gene match: 14. This CDR3 has 17 amino acids. The chain's CDR3 is CASRPPLQGKGNTEAFF. The CDR3 DNA is TGTGCCAGCAGGCCTCCCCTACAGGGGAAGGGGAACACTGAAGCTTTCTTT.

Written as DNA, the CDR3 is TGTGCCAGCAGCCTGGACAGACTCACTGAAGCTTTCTTT. Its protein is CASSLDRLTEAFF. The J gene is TRBJ1-1, the V gene TRBV11-2; D perhaps matches TRBD1 (6 bases). Germline lookup yields CDR1 SGHAT and CDR2 FQNNGV. This CDR3 is built from 13 residues. V shed 5 bases and J shed 4 bases, with 11 bases lying between them.

The chain couples TRBV5-1 to TRBJ1-3; D uncertain. CDR3 length: 14 residues. Germline-derived CDR1 and CDR2 are SGHRS and YFSETQ. V dropped 0 bases and J dropped 0 bases, with 4 bases sitting between them. CDR3 amino acids: CASSLAYSGNTIYF. CDR3 coding DNA: TGCGCCAGCAGCTTGGCGTACTCTGGAAACACCATATATTTT.